This T cell receptor beta chain was sequenced for a study of radiation and T cells in renal cell carcinoma. General study results and limits: Baseline intratumoral clonotype presence is unknown without pretreatment biopsies.

Per the germline V gene, CDR1 is LNHDA and CDR2 is SQIVND (reference sequence). V lost 2 bases and J 5 bases, leaving 9 bases between the germline ends. CDR3 length: 13 residues. On this clone itself: As yet, its antigen is unknown.

Stated time point: baseline pretreatment blood. Indicated treatment: 15 Gy SBRT to primary tumor, nephrectomy 4 weeks later. TCRdb's table, derived via immunoSEQ multiplex PCR, lists solely in-frame clones and lacks some. The profile shows tens of thousands of clones, approximately 80% of them singletons. The source was blood, collected from a patient whose treatment included radiotherapy and nephrectomy. The sequence was collected from a man aged 60 to 69 with renal cell carcinoma. The gene calls are TRBV19 and TRBJ2-5; the D is unclear. The CDR3: CASSIQSTETQYF. Written as DNA, the CDR3 is TGTGCCAGTAGTATACAAAGTACGGAGACCCAGTACTTC.